The clone carrying this T cell receptor beta chain was seen a single time. What it binds is not known. This entry is derived from a study of cytomegalovirus exposure and HLA in healthy donors. PCR used 60 Vbeta primers and 13 Jbeta primers. Repertoires were generated with immunoSEQ multiplex PCR, while TCRdb's copy carries only in-frame clones and drops some. The table records about 80,000 clones, 70% to 80% of them present only once. Notes on the study in general: Previous analysis showed most TCR beta V segments were productive about 87% or about 30% of the time.

The CDR3 runs 14 residues. Germline CDR1 and CDR2: MGHDK and SYGVNS. V lost 6 bases and J lost 7, with 18 bases in between. Sequencing input: PBMCs. The TCR sequence derives from a human donor in good health. This chain uses TRBV25-1 with TRBJ1-2; no clear D gene. The CDR3 DNA reads TGTGCCAGCAGCCCGACCACCGGGGAAGTTGGCTACACCTTC. It codes for CASSPTTGEVGYTF.